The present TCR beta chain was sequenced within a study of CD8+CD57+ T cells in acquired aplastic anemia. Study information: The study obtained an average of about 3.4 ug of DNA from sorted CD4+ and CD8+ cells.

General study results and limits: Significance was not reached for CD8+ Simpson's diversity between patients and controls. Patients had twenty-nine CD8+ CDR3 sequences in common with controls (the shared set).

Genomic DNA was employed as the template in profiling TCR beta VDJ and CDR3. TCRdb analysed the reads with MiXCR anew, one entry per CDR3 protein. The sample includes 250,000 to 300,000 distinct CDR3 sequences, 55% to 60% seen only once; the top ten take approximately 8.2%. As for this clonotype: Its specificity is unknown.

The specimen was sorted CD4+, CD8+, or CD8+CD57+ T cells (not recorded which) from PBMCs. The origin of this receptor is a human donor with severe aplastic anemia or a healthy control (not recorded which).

The CDR3 DNA reads as TGTGCCAGCAGTCCGGAGACAGGGAGCTACGAGCAGTACTTC. Residues: CASSPETGSYEQYF. This sequence joins TRBV2 and TRBJ2-7; TRBD1 aligns across 7 bases. Germline V gene sequence: CDR1 SNHLY, CDR2 FYNNEI. V lost 5 bases and J lost 3; bases outside the gene matches: 7. CDR3 length equals 14 residues.